This is a list of T cell receptor beta chains from one sample in a study of T-cell memory formation after mild COVID-19. TCRdb reprocessed the 5' RACE reads via MiXCR and lists one record per CDR3 protein. The sample yields more than 300,000 distinct CDR3 sequences, 20% to 25% seen once. The sequenced sample consisted of PBMCs or a T cell subset sorted from them (not recorded which). The origin of the receptors is a man younger than 35 who had mild COVID-19 (a few samples of this study predate the infection). Cell type and time point are not known. The CDR3 runs from the conserved cysteine through the conserved F or W. Each record gives: D gene, V gene, J gene, clone size, CDR3 protein, CDR3 DNA. D genes are given only for firm matches. Only part of the rows carry a size: once, few, many, or a class if the clone is expanded.

d_gene: TRBD1; v_gene: TRBV5-1; j_gene: TRBJ2-5; abundance: .; CDR3aa: CASSQGTVPQETQYF; CDR3nt: TGCGCCAGCAGCCAGGGGACAGTCCCTCAAGAGACCCAGTACTTC
d_gene: TRBD2; v_gene: TRBV12-3/TRBV12-4; j_gene: TRBJ2-5; abundance: few; CDR3aa: CASNIAGGPSETQYF; CDR3nt: TGTGCCAGCAATATAGCGGGGGGGCCTTCAGAGACCCAGTACTTC
d_gene: .; v_gene: TRBV6-1; j_gene: TRBJ1-2; abundance: .; CDR3aa: CASTQSRTDFNYGYTF; CDR3nt: TGTGCCAGCACCCAATCAAGGACAGACTTTAACTATGGCTACACCTTC
d_gene: .; v_gene: TRBV10-3; j_gene: TRBJ1-2; abundance: .; CDR3aa: CAISESGQTYLYGYTF; CDR3nt: TGTGCCATCAGTGAGTCGGGGCAGACGTACCTCTATGGCTACACCTTC
d_gene: TRBD2; v_gene: TRBV6-5; j_gene: TRBJ2-3; abundance: .; CDR3aa: CASSYSGGSLKAQYF; CDR3nt: TGTGCCAGCAGTTACTCGGGGGGGTCTCTCAAGGCGCAGTATTTT
d_gene: .; v_gene: TRBV12-3/TRBV12-4; j_gene: TRBJ1-2; abundance: few; CDR3aa: CASAAGTGYTF; CDR3nt: TGTGCCAGCGCGGCAGGAACCGGCTACACCTTC
d_gene: .; v_gene: TRBV7-9; j_gene: TRBJ2-1; abundance: many; CDR3aa: CASSLRGRGYNEQFF; CDR3nt: TGTGCCAGCAGCTTACGGGGGCGAGGTTACAATGAGCAGTTCTTC
d_gene: .; v_gene: TRBV6-1; j_gene: TRBJ2-2; abundance: .; CDR3aa: CASSEEGNGELFF; CDR3nt: TGTGCCAGCAGTGAAGAGGGGAACGGGGAGCTGTTTTTT
d_gene: .; v_gene: TRBV15; j_gene: TRBJ2-5; abundance: few; CDR3aa: CATSRSTETQYF; CDR3nt: TGTGCCACCAGCAGATCGACCGAGACCCAGTACTTC
d_gene: TRBD1; v_gene: TRBV3-1; j_gene: TRBJ1-2; abundance: .; CDR3aa: CASSQDLAGGGYTF; CDR3nt: TGTGCCAGCAGCCAAGATCTGGCAGGGGGCGGCTACACCTTC
d_gene: .; v_gene: TRBV28; j_gene: TRBJ2-5; abundance: .; CDR3aa: CASSLPPWGGFETQYF; CDR3nt: TGTGCCAGCAGTTTACCCCCCTGGGGGGGCTTTGAGACCCAGTACTTC
d_gene: .; v_gene: TRBV12-3/TRBV12-4; j_gene: TRBJ1-2; abundance: few; CDR3aa: CASSPTQPRFGYGYTF; CDR3nt: TGTGCCAGCAGTCCGACGCAACCACGATTTGGCTATGGCTACACCTTC
d_gene: .; v_gene: TRBV12-3/TRBV12-4; j_gene: TRBJ1-2; abundance: few; CDR3aa: CASRLLANYGYTF; CDR3nt: TGTGCCAGCAGACTGCTCGCTAACTATGGCTACACCTTC
d_gene: .; v_gene: TRBV20-1; j_gene: TRBJ2-7; abundance: .; CDR3aa: CSAASPLSYEQYF; CDR3nt: TGCAGTGCTGCATCCCCCCTTTCCTACGAGCAGTACTTC
d_gene: TRBD1; v_gene: TRBV4-1; j_gene: TRBJ2-1; abundance: few; CDR3aa: CASSQGQGVSYNEQFF; CDR3nt: TGCGCCAGCAGCCAAGGACAGGGGGTATCCTACAATGAGCAGTTCTTC
d_gene: .; v_gene: TRBV12-3/TRBV12-4; j_gene: TRBJ2-3; abundance: .; CDR3aa: CASSLAHADTKYF; CDR3nt: TGTGCCAGCAGTTTAGCCCATGCGGATACGAAGTATTTT
d_gene: TRBD1; v_gene: TRBV12-3/TRBV12-4; j_gene: TRBJ2-2; abundance: few; CDR3aa: CASTRQGQGNTGELFF; CDR3nt: TGTGCCAGCACTCGCCAGGGACAGGGGAACACCGGGGAGCTGTTTTTT
d_gene: .; v_gene: TRBV4-3; j_gene: TRBJ2-7; abundance: .; CDR3aa: CASSREQGRGEQYF; CDR3nt: TGCGCCAGCAGCCGAGAACAGGGGAGGGGCGAGCAGTACTTC